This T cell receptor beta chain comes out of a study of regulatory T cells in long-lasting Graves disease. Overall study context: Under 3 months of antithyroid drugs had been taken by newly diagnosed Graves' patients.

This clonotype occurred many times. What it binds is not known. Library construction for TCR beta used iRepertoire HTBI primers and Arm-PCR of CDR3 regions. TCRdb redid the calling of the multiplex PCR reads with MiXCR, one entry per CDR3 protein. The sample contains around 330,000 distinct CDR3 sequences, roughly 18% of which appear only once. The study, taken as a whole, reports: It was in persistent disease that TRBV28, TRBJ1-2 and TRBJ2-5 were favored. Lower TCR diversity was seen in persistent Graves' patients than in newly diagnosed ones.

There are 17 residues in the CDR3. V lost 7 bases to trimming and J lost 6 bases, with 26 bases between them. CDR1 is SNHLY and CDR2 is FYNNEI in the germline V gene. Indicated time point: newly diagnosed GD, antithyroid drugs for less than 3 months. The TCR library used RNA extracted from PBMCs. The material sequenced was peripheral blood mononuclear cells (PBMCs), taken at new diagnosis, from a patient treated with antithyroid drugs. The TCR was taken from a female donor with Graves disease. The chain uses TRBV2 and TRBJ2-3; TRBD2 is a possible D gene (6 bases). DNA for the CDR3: TGTGCCAGCATGTCATTGGGGGACTCCTACAGGCCGGATACGCAGTATTTT. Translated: CASMSLGDSYRPDTQYF.